These 21 T cell receptor beta chains were all obtained from the same sample, sequenced in a study of cytomegalovirus exposure and HLA in healthy donors. Primers for the PCR totalled 60 Vbeta and 13 Jbeta. Using immunoSEQ multiplex PCR, the repertoire was profiled, and TCRdb retains in-frame clones only, with some absent. The repertoire holds about 130,000 clones, with about 72% as singletons. Sequenced material: PBMCs. These receptors all stem from a female donor in good health and CMV-seronegative.

This rearrangement joins TRBV14 to TRBJ1-2; 11 bases align to TRBD1. V was clipped by 6 bases and J by 4 bases; unmatched bases: 7. The CDR3 extends over 15 amino acids. Germline CDR1 reads SGHDN; CDR2 reads FVKESK. The CDR3 bases are TGTGCCAGCAGTCAGGACAGGGGGCCTCGCTATGGCTACACCTTC. Translation: CASSQDRGPRYGYTF. Together with reference TRBV14 and TRBJ1-2, the CDR3 gives the full variable domain: EAGVTQFPSHSVIEKGQTVTLRCDPISGHDNLYWYRRVMGKEIKFLLHFVKESKQDESGMPNNRFLAERTGGTYSTLKVQPAELEDSGVYFCASSQDRGPRYGYTFGSGTRLTVV.

This clone was detected once. This rearrangement joins TRBV19 to TRBJ1-4; 10 bases map to TRBD1. V lost 4 bases and J lost 5; bases outside the gene matches: 7. Germline CDR1 and CDR2: LNHDA and SQIVND (reference sequence). CDR3 length: 16 residues. The CDR3 sequence: CASSRGVGQGNEKLFF. CDR3 DNA: TGTGCCAGTAGTAGGGGAGTGGGACAGGGGAATGAAAAACTGTTTTTT.

The V gene is TRBV6-5, the J gene TRBJ2-7; TRBD2 aligns across 7 bases. The trim removed 6 bases at V and 3 bases at J, leaving 2 bases unmatched. The CDR3 covers 12 residues. Germline CDR1 MNHEY, CDR2 SVGAGI. Here the CDR3 reads CASRGGDYEQYF. The CDR3 DNA sequence: TGTGCCAGCAGGGGAGGGGACTACGAGCAGTACTTC.

J is TRBJ2-3 and V is TRBV9; maybe TRBD1 (5 bases). With 0 bases removed from V and 3 bases from J, the gap between germline ends came to 11 bases. From germline, CDR1 is SGDLS and CDR2 YYNGEE. CDR3 length: 15 residues. Here the CDR3 DNA reads TGTGCCAGCAGCGTAGCGGGCAGGGAAACAGATACGCAGTATTTT. Encoded protein: CASSVAGRETDTQYF. The variable domain in full, completed from reference TRBV9 and TRBJ2-3, reads DSGVTQTPKHLITATGQRVTLRCSPRSGDLSVYWYQQSLDQGLQFLIQYYNGEERAKGNILERFSAQQFPDLHSELNLSSLELGDSALYFCASSVAGRETDTQYFGPGTRLTVL.

V gene TRBV29-1 combines with J gene TRBJ2-1; D call uncertain. Trimming shortened V by 8 bases and J by 2 bases, and 19 bases separated the two germline ends. The CDR3 totals 15 residues. Germline values: CDR1 SQVTM, CDR2 ANQGSEA. Written as DNA, the CDR3 is TGCAGCCCCCGTCAAGTCCGCGGCACCTACAATGAGCAGTTCTTC. As protein: CSPRQVRGTYNEQFF.

The chain links TRBV28 to TRBJ1-2; 9 bases match TRBD1. Trimming took 6 bases from V and 7 from J; bases not matched to a gene: 0. The CDR3 consists of 11 residues. Germline CDR1 is MDHEN and CDR2 is SYDVKM. This CDR3 is CASRDRGGYTF. The CDR3 DNA reads TGTGCCAGCAGGGACAGGGGTGGCTACACCTTC.

There are a few counts of this clone. The DNA for the CDR3 is TGTGCCAGCAGTTTAAGTCCGGGAGGGTCGCAGTATTTT. This gives the protein CASSLSPGGSQYF. V gene TRBV27 combines with J gene TRBJ2-3; 8 bases match TRBD2. After removal of 2 bases from V and 10 bases from J, the junction contained 5 bases not matched to a gene. Germline V gene data show CDR1 as MNHEY and CDR2 as SMNVEV (reference sequence). The CDR3 is made up of 13 amino acids.

The rearrangement joins TRBV9 to TRBJ2-5; 11 positions agree with TRBD2. V was clipped by 4 bases and J by 4 bases; unmatched bases: 6. Germline V CDR1 and CDR2: SGDLS, YYNGEE. CDR3 length: 15 amino acids. The CDR3 region is CASSTGLAGVETQYF. In DNA form, the CDR3 reads TGTGCCAGCAGCACCGGACTAGCGGGCGTAGAGACCCAGTACTTC.

The CDR3 DNA follows: TGTGCCAGCAGTTTAAGCGGACCCTACGAGCAGTACTTC. Protein: CASSLSGPYEQYF. This rearrangement joins TRBV28 to TRBJ2-7, with a possible D match to TRBD2 (5 bases). The CDR3 loop spans 13 amino acids. The V end was cut by 2 bases, the J end by 2 bases, with 7 bases between. CDR1 MDHEN and CDR2 SYDVKM come from the germline V gene.

The chain combines TRBV4-3 with TRBJ2-2; D is unresolved. V was shortened by 4 bases and J by 0 bases, with 9 bases between the two germline ends. Per the germline V gene, CDR1 is LGHNA and CDR2 is YSLEER. The CDR3 runs to 15 residues. The CDR3 DNA reads as TGCGCCAGCAGCCTTGGGCATTCGAACACCGGGGAGCTGTTTTTT. It is translated as CASSLGHSNTGELFF.

The genes are TRBV28 and TRBJ2-1; 9 nucleotides match TRBD2. The CDR3 sequence is 15 residues long. Germline V gene data show CDR1 as MDHEN and CDR2 as SYDVKM. Losses at the gene ends were 6 bases for V and 6 bases for J; bases not matched to a gene: 9. CDR3 nucleotide sequence: TGTGCCAGCAGCAACCGGGTAGCGGGAGTCAATGAGCAGTTCTTC. This sequence encodes CASSNRVAGVNEQFF.

The table lists this clone with a count of one. The V and J genes are TRBV10-3 and TRBJ2-7; D is ambiguous. The V end was cut by 0 bases, the J end by 3 bases, with 3 bases between. From germline, CDR1 is ENHRY and CDR2 SYGVKD. This CDR3 spans 12 amino acids. DNA for the CDR3: TGTGCCATCAGTGAGTCCAGCTACGAGCAGTACTTC. Protein sequence: CAISESSYEQYF.

The chain recombines TRBV27 with TRBJ2-5, with TRBD1 matching 8 bases. The CDR3 length is 15 residues. The germline gives CDR1 MNHEY, CDR2 SMNVEV (reference sequence). V lost 2 bases to trimming and J lost 11 bases; unmatched junction nucleotides: 13. CDR3 DNA sequence: TGTGCCAGCAGTTTAGGGGGTCAGGGGGCTCAAGGGCAGTACTTC. Its translation: CASSLGGQGAQGQYF.

This chain uses TRBV5-1 with TRBJ1-1, with TRBD1 matching over 9 bases. The CDR3 contains 14 residues. In germline, CDR1 is SGHRS, CDR2 YFSETQ. J gave up 5 bases and V 2 bases, and 4 bases lay outside the gene matches. The CDR3 coding sequence is TGCGCCAGCAGCTTACAGGGGGCGCTTACTGAAGCTTTCTTT. Translated, it gives CASSLQGALTEAFF. The full variable domain, rest sourced from reference TRBV5-1 and TRBJ1-1, is KAGVTQTPRYLIKTRGQQVTLSCSPISGHRSVSWYQQTPGQGLQFLFEYFSETQRNKGNFPGRFSGRQFSNSRSEMNVSTLELGDSALYLCASSLQGALTEAFFGQGTRLTVV.

The chain couples TRBV6-5 to TRBJ2-1; 8 nucleotides match TRBD1. This CDR3 region has 13 residues. V trimming: 5 bases; J trimming: 8 bases; junction bases outside the gene matches: 5. Germline V gene sequence: CDR1 MNHEY, CDR2 SVGAGI. CDR3 coding DNA: TGTGCCAGCAGTCCGGACAGGGAGGATGAGCAGTTCTTC. Residues: CASSPDREDEQFF.

Points on this clone: An end of the junction differs from the germline gene, which may be a read error. This specimen includes other DNA sequences encoding the same CDR3. The chain employs TRBV15 and TRBJ2-7, with D possibly being TRBD1 (6 bases). The CDR3 has 17 residues. Per the germline V gene, CDR1 is LNHNV and CDR2 is YYDKDF (reference sequence). CDR3 protein: CATSVPLVAGEHYEQYF. CDR3 in DNA: TGTGCCACCAGCGTCCCATTGGTGGCAGGGGAGCACTACGAACAGTACTTC.

This clone has more than one count but fewer than ten. The gene calls are TRBV27 and TRBJ1-2; D is unclear. Germline V gene data show CDR1 as MNHEY and CDR2 as SMNVEV (reference sequence). The CDR3 sequence is 13 residues long. Deletions cut 3 bases from V and 8 bases from J, with 13 bases between. CDR3: CASSFRGLRGYTF. The CDR3 region has the DNA TGTGCCAGCAGTTTCCGAGGGTTGAGGGGCTACACCTTC.

Comment on this clone: One junction end disagrees with the germline gene, perhaps due to a read error. Other DNA sequences within the sample encode an identical CDR3. The chain uses TRBV5-6 and TRBJ1-2; D possibly corresponds to TRBD1 (5 bases). The length of the CDR3 is 15 residues. Germline CDR1 reads SGHDT; CDR2 reads YYEEEE. Here the CDR3 reads CASSGGTQPFYGYTF. The CDR3 DNA reads TGCGCCAGCAGCGGCGGGACTCAGCCCTTCTATGGCTACACCTTC.

The V and J genes are TRBV7-9 and TRBJ2-1; TRBD1 might be the D (5 bases). This CDR3 is 12 amino acids long. Trimming stripped 4 bases from V and 10 bases from J, with 11 bases between. The V gene's germline CDR1 is SEHNR and CDR2 FQNEAQ (reference sequence). CDR3 residues: CASSSDSGEQFF. CDR3 DNA: TGTGCCAGCAGCTCCGACAGTGGCGAGCAGTTCTTC. Drawing the rest from reference TRBV7-9 and TRBJ2-1, the complete variable domain is DTGVSQNPRHKITKRGQNVTFRCDPISEHNRLYWYRQTLGQGPEFLTYFQNEAQLEKSRLLSDRFSAERPKGSFSTLEIQRTEQGDSAMYLCASSSDSGEQFFGPGTRLTVL.

The genes are TRBV10-1 and TRBJ2-7; the D is unclear. The CDR3 loop spans 13 amino acids. Trimming took 3 bases from V and 2 from J, leaving 8 bases between them. The germline CDR1 and CDR2 sequences are WNHNN and SYGVQD (reference sequence). The CDR3 region is CASSDRGTYEQYF. The CDR3 region has the DNA TGCGCCAGCAGTGATCGCGGTACCTACGAGCAGTACTTC.

The genes are TRBV7-8 and TRBJ2-3, with TRBD1 matching 9 bases. The CDR3 consists of 17 residues. Germline lookup yields CDR1 SGHVS and CDR2 FQNEAQ. J was trimmed by 3 bases and V by 2 bases; bases with no gene match: 9. CDR3 loop: CASSLRPQGARTDTQYF. CDR3 sequence (DNA): TGTGCCAGCAGCTTACGCCCACAGGGGGCGCGGACAGATACGCAGTATTTT.